This is a list of T cell receptor beta chains from one sample in a study of cytomegalovirus exposure and HLA in healthy donors. Profiled with immunoSEQ multiplex PCR; TCRdb holds only in-frame clones, not every one. The sample carries tens of thousands of clones, approximately 72% recorded once. What was sequenced was PBMCs. The source of these receptors is a man aged 25-45 years in good health and CMV-seropositive. Each CDR3 is given with its conserved first and last residue. The D gene is left open where the match is weak. The listing skips clone size in some rows; elsewhere it reads once, few, many or a size class.

TRBD2	NA	TRBV2	TRBJ2-7	CASRRTGTSDYEQYF	TGTGCCAGCAGAAGAACCGGGACTAGCGACTACGAGCAGTACTTC
NA	NA	TRBV5-1	TRBJ2-7	CASTLGQGLSYEQYF	TGCGCCAGCACCCTGGGGCAGGGGCTCTCCTACGAGCAGTACTTC
NA	NA	TRBV7-9	TRBJ2-7	CASSPGTMSPYEQYF	TGTGCCAGCAGCCCAGGGACAATGAGCCCCTACGAGCAGTACTTC
TRBD1	NA	TRBV6-5	TRBJ1-2	CASSYGTGLSNYGYTF	TGTGCCAGCAGTTACGGGACAGGCCTTTCTAACTATGGCTACACCTTC
NA	NA	TRBV6-6	TRBJ2-3	CASREPGLSTDTQYF	TGTGCCAGCAGAGAACCGGGACTCAGCACAGATACGCAGTATTTT
NA	NA	TRBV6-4	TRBJ2-1	CASSDPLKLGDYNEQFF	TGTGCCAGCAGTGACCCCTTAAAGTTAGGAGACTACAATGAGCAGTTCTTC
TRBD1	NA	TRBV6-1	TRBJ2-7	CASIDAGTGTHEQYF	TGTGCCAGCATTGATGCGGGGACAGGGACTCACGAGCAGTACTTC
NA	NA	TRBV21-1	TRBJ1-3	CASSKDLRVSPGNTIYF	TGTGCCAGCAGCAAAGATCTCCGGGTCTCTCCCGGAAACACCATATATTTT
TRBD1	NA	TRBV11-2	TRBJ1-5	CASSLGVTGDSNQPQHF	TGTGCCAGCAGCTTAGGGGTTACAGGGGATAGCAATCAGCCCCAGCATTTT
TRBD1	NA	TRBV5-1	TRBJ2-2	CASSLNRQGAVGELFF	TGCGCCAGCAGCTTGAACCGACAGGGGGCGGTGGGGGAGCTGTTTTTT
NA	NA	TRBV19	TRBJ1-5	CASSILGREDQPQHF	TGTGCCAGTAGTATACTTGGCAGGGAGGATCAGCCCCAGCATTTT
TRBD1	once	TRBV6-6	TRBJ1-2	CASGTGGDYGYTF	TGTGCCAGCGGGACAGGGGGAGATTATGGCTACACCTTC
NA	NA	TRBV7-9	TRBJ1-4	CASSLDLLRGEKLFF	TGTGCCAGCAGCTTAGATCTTCTCCGGGGGGAAAAACTGTTTTTT
NA	NA	TRBV5-6	TRBJ2-3	CASSTQTDTQYF	TGTGCCAGCAGCACACAAACAGATACGCAGTATTTT
TRBD1	NA	TRBV4-1	TRBJ2-2	CASSHLGQGNTGELFF	TGCGCCAGCAGCCATCTGGGACAGGGGAATACCGGGGAGCTGTTTTTT
NA	NA	TRBV5-1	TRBJ1-1	CASSLDTQGYGEAFF	TGCGCCAGCAGCTTGGACACTCAGGGTTATGGTGAAGCTTTCTTT